These T cell receptor beta chains were read from a single sample in a study of persistence of HIV-infected CD4 T cells. Repertoires were generated with immunoSEQ multiplex PCR, while TCRdb's copy carries only in-frame clones and drops some. Here the sample spans 40,000 to 55,000 clones, 75% to 90% being singletons. Their antigen targets remain unknown. Sequenced material: CD4+ T cells sorted from PBMCs after roughly 17-hour stimulation, taken from a patient who received antiretroviral therapy. Receptors originate from an adult woman with HIV who was CMV-seropositive. Both conserved end residues are part of each CDR3. Fields, in order: clone size, V gene, D gene, J gene, CDR3 DNA, CDR3 protein. A D gene is named only where the DNA matches it firmly. Rows give clone size only sometimes, using once, few, many, or a class for an expanded clone.

NA	TRBV6-5	NA	TRBJ2-1	TGTGCCAGCATTGGGGACCCGTCCTACAATGAGCAGTTCTTC	CASIGDPSYNEQFF
NA	TRBV19	TRBD1	TRBJ2-7	TGTGCCAGTAGTATGGGGACAGGGGGCGACACCTACGAGCAGTACTTC	CASSMGTGGDTYEQYF
NA	TRBV6-5	NA	TRBJ1-1	TGTGCCAGCAGTTACTCGAAGGAGGGAGGTGGGACTGAAGCTTTCTTT	CASSYSKEGGGTEAFF
NA	TRBV10-3	TRBD1	TRBJ2-7	TGTGCCATCAGAGACAGGGAAGGCTACGAGCAGTACTTC	CAIRDREGYEQYF
NA	TRBV7-2	NA	TRBJ1-1	TGTGCCAGCAGCTTTTCGCCCGGGGAAGAAGCTTTCTTT	CASSFSPGEEAFF
NA	TRBV6-5	NA	TRBJ2-1	TGTGCCAGCAGCCGGTGGGGAGGGGGTAATGAGCAGTTCTTC	CASSRWGGGNEQFF
NA	TRBV20-1	NA	TRBJ1-2	TGCAGTCCCGGGAAAGACTATGGCTACACCTTC	CSPGKDYGYTF
NA	TRBV18	NA	TRBJ2-1	TGTGCCAGCTCACCGTCCAGAGTAAACAATGAGCAGTTCTTC	CASSPSRVNNEQFF
once	TRBV2	NA	TRBJ1-1	TGTGCCAGCATTTCTCTGGGCACTGAAGCTTTCTTT	CASISLGTEAFF
NA	TRBV6-5	NA	TRBJ1-1	TGTGCCAGCAGTTACTCGCGTATGAGGGACACTGAAGCTTTCTTT	CASSYSRMRDTEAFF
NA	TRBV28	NA	TRBJ1-6	TGTGCCAGCAGTTTGTATAGGGGAGTAGTCTCACCCCTCCACTTT	CASSLYRGVVSPLHF
NA	TRBV12-1	NA	TRBJ1-6	TGTGCCAGCAGCTCCTCAGCCTCTATGTACTATAATTCACCCCTCCACTTT	CASSSSASMYYNSPLHF
NA	TRBV27	NA	TRBJ1-1	TGTGCCAGCAGCCCCAGGGGTACTATGAACACTGAAGCTTTCTTT	CASSPRGTMNTEAFF
NA	TRBV4-1	NA	TRBJ1-5	TGCGCCAGCGGACTGACCTTCACGGGCAATCAGCCCCAGCATTTT	CASGLTFTGNQPQHF
NA	TRBV29-1	TRBD2	TRBJ2-1	TGCAGCGTTGGCGGGACTAGCGGGGGGGAGAAATATGAGCAGTTCTTC	CSVGGTSGGEKYEQFF
NA	TRBV9	NA	TRBJ2-7	TGTGCCAGCAGCCCCAAGGGGCGCGCCTACGAGCAGTACTTC	CASSPKGRAYEQYF
NA	TRBV7-8	NA	TRBJ2-3	TGTGCCAGCAGCTCGGGACGCTCAGATACGCAGTATTTT	CASSSGRSDTQYF
NA	TRBV5-4	NA	TRBJ2-5	TGTGCCAGCAGCTTGGCCTACAGGGCGGAGACCCAGTACTTC	CASSLAYRAETQYF
NA	TRBV9	NA	TRBJ2-7	TGTGCCAGCAGCGTAGGACAGTCCAACTACGAGCAGTACTTC	CASSVGQSNYEQYF
NA	TRBV28	TRBD1	TRBJ1-2	TGTGCCAGCAGCCGGACAGGGGTCCCTGGCTACACCTTC	CASSRTGVPGYTF
NA	TRBV7-9	TRBD2	TRBJ2-7	TGTGCCAGCAGCTTAAGGGGGGGGACTAGCGGGACATCAACCTACGAGCAGTACTTC	CASSLRGGTSGTSTYEQYF
NA	TRBV30	NA	TRBJ1-1	TGTGCCTGGAGTCCAAGCCTGAACACTGAAGCTTTCTTT	CAWSPSLNTEAFF
NA	TRBV23-1	NA	TRBJ1-2	TGCGCCAGCAGTCAATCGAGCAGGGGAACCTATGGCTACACCTTC	CASSQSSRGTYGYTF
NA	TRBV7-8	NA	TRBJ2-3	TGTGCCAGCAGCTTCGGGACAAAGGGGGAGTATTTT	CASSFGTKGEYF
NA	TRBV6-1	TRBD2	TRBJ2-7	TGTGCCAGCAGTGAAAGGATAGCGGGGGGCTACGAGCAGTACTTC	CASSERIAGGYEQYF
few	TRBV2	NA	TRBJ2-1	TGTGCCAGCAGTGAAACTGAGAGCTCCTACAATGAGCAGTTCTTC	CASSETESSYNEQFF
NA	TRBV24-1	TRBD1	TRBJ1-2	TGTGCCACCAGTGATCGGACAGGGAATGGCTACACCTTC	CATSDRTGNGYTF
NA	TRBV25-1	NA	TRBJ1-2	TGTGCCAGCAGTGCCCCAGGGGATCCGCTGAAATATGGCTACACCTTC	CASSAPGDPLKYGYTF
NA	TRBV27	TRBD2	TRBJ2-3	TGTGCCAGCAAATATAGCGGGGGACTAACCACAGATACGCAGTATTTT	CASKYSGGLTTDTQYF
NA	TRBV21-1	NA	TRBJ2-7	TGTGCCAGCCCCCGGGACAGGGCCACCTACGAGCAGTACTTC	CASPRDRATYEQYF
NA	TRBV14	NA	TRBJ1-6	TGTGCCAGCAGCCAAACTGGGCCAAGTTCACCCCTCCACTTT	CASSQTGPSSPLHF
NA	TRBV2	TRBD1	TRBJ1-2	TGTGCCGGAGGACAGGCCTCGACTAACTATGGCTACACCTTC	CAGGQASTNYGYTF
NA	TRBV28	TRBD2	TRBJ2-7	TGTGCCAGCAGCTCCGCGGGGGGCGCTTCCTACGAGCAGTACTTC	CASSSAGGASYEQYF
NA	TRBV28	TRBD1	TRBJ1-3	TGTGCCAGCAGCATACCGGGACAGGGGGCTTACCTGGGAAACACCATATATTTT	CASSIPGQGAYLGNTIYF
NA	TRBV28	TRBD1	TRBJ1-5	TGTGCCACCCAACGAGGGGGCGGGAGCAATCAGCCCCAGCATTTT	CATQRGGGSNQPQHF
NA	TRBV28	TRBD1	TRBJ1-5	TGTGCCAGCAGTTCCCCCTCCCCAGGGGGCGTGGGCAATCAGCCCCAGCATTTT	CASSSPSPGGVGNQPQHF
NA	TRBV4-2	NA	TRBJ2-2	TGTGCCAGCAGCCAAGGGCGAAACACCGGGGAGCTGTTTTTT	CASSQGRNTGELFF
once	TRBV7-2	TRBD1	TRBJ1-2	TGTGCCAGCAGCTTAGGTGGGACAGTCTATGGCTACACCTTC	CASSLGGTVYGYTF
NA	TRBV5-4	TRBD2	TRBJ2-3	TGTGCCAGCAGCCGAACACCTAGCGGGGGAGGGGATACGCAGTATTTT	CASSRTPSGGGDTQYF
NA	TRBV10-2	NA	TRBJ2-4	TGCGCCAGCAGTGAGTCGAAGGGCGAGGTCGGGGCCAAAAACATTCAGTACTTC	CASSESKGEVGAKNIQYF
NA	TRBV18	NA	TRBJ2-1	TGTGCCAGCTCAAAATCGGCGAGCGAGCAGTTCTTC	CASSKSASEQFF
once	TRBV28	NA	TRBJ1-6	TGTGCCAGCAGTTTAGGTCTCAGGACAAATTCACCCCTCCACTTT	CASSLGLRTNSPLHF
NA	TRBV11-2	NA	TRBJ2-7	TGTGCCAGCAGCTTTCAAATCTACGAGCAGTACTTC	CASSFQIYEQYF
NA	TRBV27	NA	TRBJ1-6	TGTGCCAGCAGTTTATCCCCTCGGGGGATCTCCTATAATTCACCCCTCCACTTT	CASSLSPRGISYNSPLHF